This T cell receptor (beta chain) came from a study of post-analysis software for immune sequencing data. Study at large: Relapsing-remitting, secondary progressive and progressive-relapsing multiple sclerosis were all included among the disease courses. General study findings and limits: The F measure placed samples prepared in the same batch into strongly shared clusters. Five TRBV segments were more frequent in patients than controls; TRBV5-6, TRBV5-1 and TRBV20-1 belonged to this group. The study found significantly lower normalized Chao1 diversity in multiple sclerosis patients than in controls.

This clonotype appeared a few times. What it binds is not known. With V trimmed by 4 bases and J by 4 bases, 5 bases remained unmatched. The CDR3 length is 14 residues. The V gene's germline CDR1 is LNHNV and CDR2 YYDKDF (reference sequence). Unique molecular identifiers were present in the TCR beta cDNA libraries. Yield was approximately 500,000 cDNA molecules from around 1 to 9.1 million T cells. MiXCR, applied by TCRdb to the PCR reads, yields one record per CDR3 protein. The sample lists hundreds of thousands of distinct CDR3 sequences; more than 50% were seen once. The origin of this receptor is a girl aged 2-10 years with multiple sclerosis. The sample consisted of blood. The V call is TRBV15, the J call TRBJ2-5; 8 bases fit TRBD1. CDR3 DNA sequence: TGTGCCACCAGCACAAACAGGGGGTCAGAGACCCAGTACTTC. Translation gives CATSTNRGSETQYF.